In its sample, the clone carrying this T cell receptor (beta chain) was seen once. The data derive from a study of blood T cell repertoires in COVID-19. Study summary: The United States, Italy and Spain supplied acute and convalescent COVID-19 samples.

Profiling relied on immunoSEQ multiplex PCR, and the TCRdb table lists in-frame clones only, not all of them. Of over 140,000 clones in the sample, around 80% were seen once. V shed 3 bases and J shed 0 bases, with 14 bases lying between them. The CDR3 has 16 amino acids. Germline CDR1 is KGHSH and CDR2 is LQKENI. V usage is TRBV18 and J usage is TRBJ1-1; D gene ambiguous. Sequences were obtained from peripheral blood. The sequence derives from a woman of 80 years or more with active or convalescent COVID-19. CDR3 protein: CASSPIGLGLNTEAFF. The CDR3, as DNA: TGTGCCAGCTCACCGATCGGTCTGGGCCTGAACACTGAAGCTTTCTTT. Supplemented by reference TRBV18 and TRBJ1-1, the full variable domain reads NAGVMQNPRHLVRRRGQEARLRCSPMKGHSHVYWYRQLPEEGLKFMVYLQKENIIDESGMPKERFSAEFPKEGPSILRIQQVVRGDSAAYFCASSPIGLGLNTEAFFGQGTRLTVV.